One and the same sample provided the 26 T cell receptor beta chains below, sequenced in a study of blood T cell repertoires in COVID-19. Profiling relied on immunoSEQ multiplex PCR, and the TCRdb table lists in-frame clones only, not all of them. The table lists about 54,000 clones, approximately 85% of them singletons. Sequenced: peripheral blood. The receptors come from a human donor in a cohort sampled during active COVID-19.

The CDR3 reads CASSMGLDPNTGELFF. The CDR3 DNA reads TGTGCCAGTAGTATGGGGCTCGACCCGAACACCGGGGAGCTGTTTTTT. This sequence joins TRBV19 and TRBJ2-2; D might be TRBD1 (5 bases). V was pared by 3 bases and J by 0 bases, with 11 bases between. The germline V gene encodes CDR1 LNHDA and CDR2 SQIVND (reference sequence). The CDR3 has 16 residues.

V usage is TRBV27 and J usage is TRBJ2-3; 7 positions match TRBD1. The CDR3 runs to 14 residues. Germline V gene lookup returns CDR1 MNHEY and CDR2 SMNVEV (reference sequence). V gave up 6 bases and J gave up 4 bases; unmatched junction bases: 7. CDR3 region: CASREQGWADTQYF. In DNA, the CDR3 is TGTGCCAGCAGAGAACAGGGGTGGGCAGATACGCAGTATTTT.

The chain has TRBV28 and TRBJ1-1; D is uncertain. Per germline, CDR1 MDHEN and CDR2 SYDVKM. The CDR3 runs to 13 residues. V lost 6 bases and J lost 1, with 9 bases in between. As DNA, the CDR3 is TGTGCCAGCAGCCTTCGGGAGAACACTGAAGCTTTCTTT. Translating it yields CASSLRENTEAFF.

The rearrangement uses TRBV19 and TRBJ2-5; D perhaps matches TRBD2 (5 bases). The CDR3 has 16 residues. Germline V lookup: CDR1 LNHDA, CDR2 SQIVND (reference sequence). Trimming removed 1 base at V and 0 bases at J, with 12 bases between. The CDR3 coding sequence is TGTGCCAGTAGTATAGCCTCGGACTGGTACCAAGAGACCCAGTACTTC. It yields the protein CASSIASDWYQETQYF.

The J gene is TRBJ2-5, the V gene TRBV5-1; D perhaps matches TRBD2 (6 bases). The ends were cut back, 0 bases at V and 2 bases at J, with 20 bases in the middle. This CDR3 has 18 residues. The germline CDR1 and CDR2 sequences are SGHRS and YFSETQ. The CDR3 here is CASSLGPVGSGRQETQYF. In nucleotides, the CDR3 is TGCGCCAGCAGCTTGGGCCCCGTAGGTAGCGGACGTCAAGAGACCCAGTACTTC.

CDR3 region: CATSDKRAQGTHTDTQYF. CDR3 bases: TGTGCCACCAGTGATAAACGCGCACAGGGGACCCACACAGATACGCAGTATTTT. The chain uses TRBV24-1 and TRBJ2-3; 7 bases line up with TRBD1. After removal of 3 bases from V and 2 bases from J, the junction contained 13 bases not matched to a gene. Germline-derived CDR1 and CDR2 are KGHDR and SFDVKD. The CDR3 loop spans 18 amino acids.

The chain couples TRBV7-3 to TRBJ2-3, with 10 bases fitting TRBD2. The V segment lost 4 bases and the J segment 2 bases; nucleotides outside the gene matches: 6. This CDR3 is 16 amino acids long. Germline values: CDR1 SGHTA, CDR2 FQGTGA. Written as DNA, the CDR3 is TGTGCCAGCAGCTACCGGCTAGCGGGAGCCACAGATACGCAGTATTTT. Translated, it gives CASSYRLAGATDTQYF. Full variable domain (outside the CDR3, taken from reference TRBV7-3 and TRBJ2-3): GAGVSQTPSNKVTEKGKYVELRCDPISGHTALYWYRQSLGQGPEFLIYFQGTGAADDSGLPNDRFFAVRPEGSVSTLKIQRTERGDSAVYLCASSYRLAGATDTQYFGPGTRLTVL.

The chain recombines TRBV24-1 with TRBJ2-3; possibly TRBD1 for D (6 bases). Trimming cost V 5 bases and J 0 bases, with 8 bases left between them. CDR1 is KGHDR, CDR2 SFDVKD, per germline. The CDR3 is 14 amino acids. The CDR3 loop reads CATSAGTSTDTQYF. The CDR3 DNA reads TGTGCCACCAGTGCCGGGACAAGCACAGATACGCAGTATTTT.

The sample holds one count of this clone. The V gene is TRBV7-9, the J gene TRBJ2-1; D might be TRBD1 (5 bases). Trimming stripped 4 bases from V and 5 bases from J, with 15 bases between. This CDR3 has 15 residues. From germline, CDR1 is SEHNR and CDR2 FQNEAQ (reference sequence). In nucleotides, the CDR3 is TGTGCCAGCAGCTCAAGGGGATCGTCCCACAATGAGCAGTTCTTC. Its translation: CASSSRGSSHNEQFF.

A word on this clone: An end of the junction does not agree with germline; a read error may underlie this. The chain joins TRBV10-2 to TRBJ1-6; possibly TRBD1 for D (6 bases). The CDR3 is 15 residues long. Germline loops: CDR1 WSHSY, CDR2 SAAADI. CDR3 sequence reads: CASSAIGGANPPLHF. The CDR3 DNA sequence: TGCGCCAGCAGTGCCATCGGGGGGGCTAATCCACCCCTCCACTTT.

This clone was seen only a few times. V and J are TRBV11-2 and TRBJ1-6; D ambiguous. Germline lookup yields CDR1 SGHAT and CDR2 FQNNGV. This CDR3 comprises 14 residues. V lost 0 bases and J lost 9, with 9 bases in between. CDR3 sequence (DNA): TGTGCCAGCAGCTTAGATGGAGGCGGTTCACCCCTCCACTTT. It codes for CASSLDGGGSPLHF.

This clone has only one observation. The genes are TRBV6-2 or TRBV6-3 and TRBJ2-3, with D hard to call. The germline V and J ends were trimmed by 1 base and 2 bases, with 16 bases remaining between them. Germline V lookup: CDR1 MNHEY, CDR2 SVGEGT. The CDR3 covers 17 residues. The CDR3 loop reads CASSYFPPLAVTDTQYF. DNA for the CDR3: TGTGCCAGCAGTTACTTCCCCCCACTCGCGGTCACAGATACGCAGTATTTT.

The gene calls are TRBV2 and TRBJ2-1, with 13 bases matching TRBD2. V lost 5 bases to trimming and J lost 10 bases; unmatched junction nucleotides: 11. Germline lookup yields CDR1 SNHLY and CDR2 FYNNEI. This CDR3 is built from 16 residues. The CDR3 DNA follows: TGTGCCAGCAGTTCCACCTCCGGACTAGCGGGAGTGGAGCAGTTCTTC. Translation: CASSSTSGLAGVEQFF.

The chain carries TRBV4-2 and TRBJ1-5; TRBD1 might be the D (6 bases). In germline, CDR1 is LGHNA, CDR2 YNFKEQ. The CDR3 has 16 amino acids. The ends were cut back, 1 base at V and 5 bases at J, with 15 bases in the middle. The CDR3 bases are TGTGCCAGCAGCCAAGGCCTAGGCAGGGGCCATCAGCCCCAGCATTTT. Residues: CASSQGLGRGHQPQHF.

The V call is TRBV3-1 (or the pseudogene TRBV3-2), the J call TRBJ2-3; TRBD2 agrees at 13 bases. The CDR3 sequence is 17 residues long. Unmatched junction bases numbered 9, after V lost 1 base and J lost 8 bases. The germline V gene has CDR1 LGHDT and CDR2 YNNKEL (reference sequence). The CDR3 coding sequence is TGTGCCAGCAGCCAAGCCTCGGGACTAGCGGGAAAGGGTACGCAGTATTTT. It translates to CASSQASGLAGKGTQYF.

This clone was counted between two and nine times. The rearrangement uses TRBV19 and TRBJ2-5, with D tentatively TRBD1 (6 bases). Between the trimmed V and J ends, which lost 5 bases and 1 base, there was a span of 11 bases. Germline CDR1 is LNHDA and CDR2 is SQIVND (reference sequence). The CDR3 covers 14 residues. CDR3 bases: TGTGCCAGTAGTTCCACAGGGCCCCAAGAGACCCAGTACTTC. Its protein is CASSSTGPQETQYF.

The chain has TRBV27 and TRBJ1-1, with 8 bases matching TRBD1. V was clipped by 5 bases and J by 3 bases; unmatched bases: 5. The CDR3 extends over 14 amino acids. CDR1 is MNHEY and CDR2 is SMNVEV in the germline V gene (reference sequence). This CDR3 reads CASSRGQGYTEAFF. The DNA for the CDR3 is TGTGCCAGCAGTAGAGGACAGGGCTACACTGAAGCTTTCTTT.

The gene calls are TRBV24-1 and TRBJ1-3; D is perhaps TRBD1 (5 bases). Germline values: CDR1 KGHDR, CDR2 SFDVKD. The CDR3 totals 14 residues. V lost 4 bases and J 2 bases, leaving 8 bases between the germline ends. Written as DNA, the CDR3 is TGTGCCACCAGTGACACGGACACTGGAAACACCATATATTTT. Protein sequence: CATSDTDTGNTIYF.

The rearrangement links TRBV10-3 to TRBJ2-3; D is unresolved. The CDR3 consists of 13 residues. The V end was cut by 3 bases, the J end by 5 bases, with 9 bases between. Germline CDR1 ENHRY, CDR2 SYGVKD. Written as DNA, the CDR3 is TGTGCCATCAGTGAACCGCTAAGAGATACGCAGTATTTT. This gives the protein CAISEPLRDTQYF.

The rearrangement links TRBV30 to TRBJ2-7; 8 nucleotides line up with TRBD2. Germline CDR1 is GTSNPN and CDR2 is SVGIG (reference sequence). This CDR3 spans 15 amino acids. V was clipped by 5 bases and J by 6 bases; unmatched bases: 15. The CDR3 region has the DNA TGTGCCTGGGCCCGGGGGGGGAGCTCTTTCAGCGAGCAGTACTTC. It codes for CAWARGGSSFSEQYF.

This chain connects TRBV11-2 to TRBJ1-1; a possible D gene is TRBD1 (5 bases). This CDR3 is built from 15 residues. V lost 0 bases to trimming and J lost 3 bases, with 11 bases between them. The germline V gene has CDR1 SGHAT and CDR2 FQNNGV. The CDR3 is CASSLDRGRDTEAFF. CDR3 nucleotide sequence: TGTGCCAGCAGCTTAGATAGGGGTAGGGACACTGAAGCTTTCTTT.

This clone was observed once. The CDR3 DNA is TGTGCCAGCAGTCCGACTAGCGGGACTTACGAGCAGTACTTC. Its translation: CASSPTSGTYEQYF. The chain employs TRBV27 and TRBJ2-7; TRBD2 agrees at 11 bases. The germline V gene encodes CDR1 MNHEY and CDR2 SMNVEV (reference sequence). J lost 4 bases, V lost 5 bases, and 4 bases had no gene match. CDR3 length: 14 amino acids.

The chain couples TRBV7-2 to TRBJ2-7; 7 bases agree with TRBD1. Germline V gene data show CDR1 as SGHTA and CDR2 as FQGNSA. CDR3 size: 14 residues. J lost 7 bases, V lost 6 bases, and 12 bases had no gene match. The CDR3 coding sequence is TGTGCCAGCAGACAGGGACCCTCCAGGGGGGAGCAGTACTTC. This translates into CASRQGPSRGEQYF.

The V and J genes are TRBV7-8 and TRBJ2-1, with 8 bases lining up with TRBD2. The CDR3 spans 18 residues. J gave up 5 bases and V 0 bases, and 12 bases lay outside the gene matches. CDR1 SGHVS and CDR2 FQNEAQ come from the germline V gene. The CDR3 DNA follows: TGTGCCAGCAGCTTAGCTTCCCCACTAGCGGTTACCAACAATGAGCAGTTCTTC. Translating it yields CASSLASPLAVTNNEQFF.

The V and J genes are TRBV19 and TRBJ2-5; D might be TRBD1 (5 bases). V was clipped by 2 bases and J by 4 bases, with 5 bases between them. The CDR3 spans 12 residues. Germline CDR1 is LNHDA and CDR2 is SQIVND (reference sequence). The CDR3 reads CASSIQGETQYF. In nucleotides, the CDR3 is TGTGCCAGTAGTATACAGGGAGAGACCCAGTACTTC.

This chain uses TRBV5-1 with TRBJ1-1; D not certain. From germline, CDR1 is SGHRS and CDR2 YFSETQ. Deletions cut 4 bases from V and 4 bases from J, with 17 bases between. The length of the CDR3 is 15 residues. CDR3 coding DNA: TGCGCCAGCAGCCCGGACCCCGGGAGGGTCACTGAAGCTTTCTTT. Translating gives CASSPDPGRVTEAFF.